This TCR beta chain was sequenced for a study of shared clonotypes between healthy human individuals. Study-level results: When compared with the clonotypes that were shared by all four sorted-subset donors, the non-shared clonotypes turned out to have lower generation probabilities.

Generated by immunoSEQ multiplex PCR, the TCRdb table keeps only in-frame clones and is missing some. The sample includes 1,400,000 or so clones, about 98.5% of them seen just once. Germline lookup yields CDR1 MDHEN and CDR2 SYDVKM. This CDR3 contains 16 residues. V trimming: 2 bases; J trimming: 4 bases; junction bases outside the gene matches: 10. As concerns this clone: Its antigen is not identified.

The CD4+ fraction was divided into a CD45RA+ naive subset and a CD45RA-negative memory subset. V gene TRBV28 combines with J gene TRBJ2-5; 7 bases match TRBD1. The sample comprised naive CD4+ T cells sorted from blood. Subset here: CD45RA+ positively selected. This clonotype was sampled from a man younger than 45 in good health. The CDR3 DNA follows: TGTGCCAGCAGTTTACGGGGCACAGGGGTGGGAGAGACCCAGTACTTC. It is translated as CASSLRGTGVGETQYF.